The clone carrying this TCR beta chain was seen more than once but under ten times. Its target is unknown. TCRdb reprocessed the RT-PCR reads with MiXCR, giving one entry per CDR3 protein. Among hundreds of thousands of distinct CDR3 sequences listed, approximately 7.1% were seen once. CDR1 LGHDT and CDR2 YNNKEL come from the germline V gene (reference sequence). The length of the CDR3 is 13 residues. The V end was cut by 4 bases, the J end by 5 bases, with 12 bases between. The data stem from a study of response to subunit inactivated influenza vaccine. Whole-study findings and limits: T cells newly recruited by each seasonal influenza vaccination are few, the authors suggested.

This chain connects TRBV3-1 to TRBJ2-7; possibly TRBD1 or TRBD2 for D (5 bases each). The sequences come from PBMCs from blood, collected about 24 months after vaccination. This TCR was sampled from a man in his fifties or sixties who received an inactivated influenza vaccine. CDR3: CASSLDWGNEQYF. In DNA form, the CDR3 reads TGTGCCAGCAGCCTCGACTGGGGGAACGAGCAGTACTTC.